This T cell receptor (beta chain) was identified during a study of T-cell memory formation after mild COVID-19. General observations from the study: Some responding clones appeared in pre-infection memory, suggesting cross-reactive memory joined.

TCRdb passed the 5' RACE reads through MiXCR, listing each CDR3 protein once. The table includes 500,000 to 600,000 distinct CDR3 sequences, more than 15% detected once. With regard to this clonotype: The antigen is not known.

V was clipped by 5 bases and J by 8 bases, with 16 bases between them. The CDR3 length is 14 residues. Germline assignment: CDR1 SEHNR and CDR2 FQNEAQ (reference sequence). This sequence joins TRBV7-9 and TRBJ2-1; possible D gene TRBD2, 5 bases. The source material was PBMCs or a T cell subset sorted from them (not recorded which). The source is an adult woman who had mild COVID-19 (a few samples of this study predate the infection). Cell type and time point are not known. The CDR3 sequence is CASSLDFPMDEQFF. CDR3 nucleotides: TGTGCCAGCAGCCTGGACTTCCCTATGGATGAGCAGTTCTTC.